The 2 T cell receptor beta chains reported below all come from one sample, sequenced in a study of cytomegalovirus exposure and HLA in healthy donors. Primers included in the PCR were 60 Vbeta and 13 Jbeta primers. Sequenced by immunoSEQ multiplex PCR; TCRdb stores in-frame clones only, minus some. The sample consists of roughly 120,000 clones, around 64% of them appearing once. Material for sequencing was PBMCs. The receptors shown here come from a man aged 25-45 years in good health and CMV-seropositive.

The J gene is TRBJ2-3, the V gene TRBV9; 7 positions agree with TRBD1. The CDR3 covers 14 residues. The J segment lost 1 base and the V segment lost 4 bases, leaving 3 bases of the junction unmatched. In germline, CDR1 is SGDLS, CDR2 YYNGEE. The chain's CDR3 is CASSPQGGTDTQYF. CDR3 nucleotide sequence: TGTGCCAGCAGCCCCCAGGGGGGCACAGATACGCAGTATTTT. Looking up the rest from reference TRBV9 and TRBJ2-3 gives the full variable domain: DSGVTQTPKHLITATGQRVTLRCSPRSGDLSVYWYQQSLDQGLQFLIQYYNGEERAKGNILERFSAQQFPDLHSELNLSSLELGDSALYFCASSPQGGTDTQYFGPGTRLTVL.

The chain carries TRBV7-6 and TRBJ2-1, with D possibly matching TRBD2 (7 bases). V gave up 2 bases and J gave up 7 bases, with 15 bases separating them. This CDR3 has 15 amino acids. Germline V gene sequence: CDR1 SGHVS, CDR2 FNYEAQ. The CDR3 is CASSLIAGAGNEQFF. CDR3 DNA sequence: TGTGCCAGCAGCTTAATTGCGGGGGCGGGGAATGAGCAGTTCTTC.